Below, 19 T cell receptor beta chains from the same sample are listed, as sequenced in a study of blood T cell repertoires in COVID-19. Clones were sequenced by immunoSEQ multiplex PCR, and TCRdb holds only the in-frame ones, with some missing. The sample records a few hundred thousand clones, around 80% being singletons. Sequencing used peripheral blood. These receptors came from a woman in her fifties or sixties who had recovered from COVID-19.

The V and J genes are TRBV7-2 and TRBJ2-3, with 13 bases lining up with TRBD2. CDR3 size: 15 residues. The germline gives CDR1 SGHTA, CDR2 FQGNSA. After removal of 5 bases from V and 13 bases from J, the junction contained 12 bases not matched to a gene. The CDR3 reads CASSDGGTSGVVEYF. The CDR3 bases are TGTGCCAGCAGCGACGGGGGGACTAGCGGGGTGGTTGAGTATTTT.

The gene calls are TRBV5-6 and TRBJ2-3; TRBD2 aligns across 10 bases. V trimming: 1 base; J trimming: 7 bases; junction bases outside the gene matches: 6. Germline-derived CDR1 and CDR2 are SGHDT and YYEEEE. The length of the CDR3 is 15 residues. The DNA of the CDR3 is TGTGCCAGCAGCTTGCTAGCGGGGGATAAATATACGCAGTATTTT. Protein: CASSLLAGDKYTQYF. Filled out from reference TRBV5-6 and TRBJ2-3, the complete variable domain reads DAGVTQSPTHLIKTRGQQVTLRCSPKSGHDTVSWYQQALGQGPQFIFQYYEEEERQRGNFPDRFSGHQFPNYSSELNVNALLLGDSALYLCASSLLAGDKYTQYFGPGTRLTVL.

This chain joins TRBV3-1 (or the pseudogene TRBV3-2) and TRBJ2-1; TRBD1 matches at 9 bases. J lost 4 bases, V lost 1 base, and 5 bases had no gene match. The CDR3 spans 16 residues. Germline values: CDR1 LGHDT, CDR2 YNNKEL (reference sequence). Written as DNA, the CDR3 is TGTGCCAGCAGCCAAGCCGGGACAGGGATTTACAATGAGCAGTTCTTC. The encoded protein is CASSQAGTGIYNEQFF.

The chain couples TRBV7-3 to TRBJ2-1; 11 bases line up with TRBD2. The CDR3 is made up of 13 amino acids. Looked up from germline, CDR1 is SGHTA and CDR2 is FQGTGA. J was trimmed by 10 bases and V by 5 bases; bases with no gene match: 4. The CDR3 region is CASSPRLAGEQFF. As DNA, the CDR3 is TGTGCCAGCAGCCCGAGACTAGCGGGGGAGCAGTTCTTC.

The rearrangement uses TRBV19 and TRBJ1-3; D is ambiguous. This CDR3 has 15 amino acids. V dropped 0 bases and J dropped 0 bases, with 6 bases sitting between them. Germline lookup yields CDR1 LNHDA and CDR2 SQIVND (reference sequence). CDR3 nucleotide sequence: TGTGCCAGTAGTATAGATAGTTCCTCTGGAAACACCATATATTTT. It translates to CASSIDSSSGNTIYF.

CDR3 nucleotide sequence: TGTGCCAGCAGCTTAGCGAGGGGCGGGGGAGGCACCGGGGAGCTGTTTTTT. Protein sequence: CASSLARGGGGTGELFF. The chain uses TRBV7-6 and TRBJ2-2, with 7 bases identical to TRBD2. Germline values: CDR1 SGHVS, CDR2 FNYEAQ. The CDR3 covers 17 residues. V gave up 0 bases and J gave up 4 bases; unmatched junction bases: 8.

V gene TRBV5-6 combines with J gene TRBJ2-7; 8 bases map to TRBD1. CDR3 length: 15 amino acids. In germline, CDR1 is SGHDT, CDR2 YYEEEE. The junction had 8 bases not matched to a gene; V was cut back by 3 bases and J by 3 bases. The CDR3 is CASSSFGQGYYEQYF. CDR3 nucleotide sequence: TGTGCCAGCAGCTCCTTTGGACAGGGATACTACGAGCAGTACTTC.

The chain is built from TRBV4-1 and TRBJ2-3; D is possibly TRBD2 (7 bases). Germline V gene data show CDR1 as MGHRA and CDR2 as YSYEKL. The CDR3 sequence is 16 residues long. The V end lost 4 bases, the J end lost 5 bases, and 19 bases lay between the germline ends. The CDR3 DNA reads as TGCGCCAGCAGCCCGATCGGGGGGCAAGGAGGAGATACGCAGTATTTT. Translated, it gives CASSPIGGQGGDTQYF.

The chain combines TRBV25-1 with TRBJ2-5; perhaps TRBD2 as D (5 bases). The CDR3 consists of 15 residues. Trimming stripped 2 bases from V and 5 bases from J, with 15 bases between. CDR1 MGHDK and CDR2 SYGVNS come from the germline V gene. CDR3 coding DNA: TGTGCCAGCAGTGAACAAGGGTCCCCGGGGGAGACCCAGTACTTC. It encodes CASSEQGSPGETQYF.

The chain uses TRBV18 and TRBJ1-4, with D possibly being TRBD1 (5 bases). The germline CDR1 and CDR2 sequences are KGHSH and LQKENI. Trimming removed 2 bases from V and 7 bases from J, with 8 bases in between. This CDR3 is built from 13 residues. The chain's CDR3 is CASSPGGTEKLFF. The CDR3 DNA reads as TGTGCCAGCTCACCAGGGGGGACTGAAAAACTGTTTTTT.

This chain uses TRBV30 with TRBJ1-1, with D perhaps TRBD1 (6 bases). The CDR3 covers 13 residues. Germline CDR1 is GTSNPN and CDR2 is SVGIG (reference sequence). The V gene lost 0 bases and the J gene lost 1 base, with 6 bases spanning the gap. In DNA form, the CDR3 reads TGTGCCTGGAGTGTACAGGGGAACACTGAAGCTTTCTTT. Protein: CAWSVQGNTEAFF.

V and J are TRBV3-1 (or the pseudogene TRBV3-2) and TRBJ2-7; TRBD2 aligns across 8 bases. Per germline, CDR1 LGHDT and CDR2 YNNKEL (reference sequence). This CDR3 region has 13 residues. The CDR3 DNA is TGTGCGGCCGGGGGGGCCCTCTCCTACGAGCAGTACTTC. Amino acids: CAAGGALSYEQYF.

In this sample, this clone turned up a few times. The chain employs TRBV6-1 and TRBJ1-2, with a tentative D call TRBD1 (6 bases). The CDR3 is 17 amino acids. The V and J ends lost 1 base and 5 bases respectively, with 20 bases between them. Germline CDR1 and CDR2: MNHNS and SASEGT. The CDR3 DNA sequence: TGTGCCAGCAGTGAAGTTCTCCGGGACACAAGAGGGTATGGCTACACCTTC. Translation gives CASSEVLRDTRGYGYTF.

The chain joins TRBV27 to TRBJ1-1, with D perhaps TRBD1 (5 bases). Deletions cut 8 bases from V and 5 bases from J, with 18 bases between. The germline V gene has CDR1 MNHEY and CDR2 SMNVEV (reference sequence). The CDR3 is 14 amino acids. Here the CDR3 DNA reads TGTGCCAGCCGCCGCGGGGGGGATCGAACTGAAGCTTTCTTT. Its protein product is CASRRGGDRTEAFF.

The V and J genes are TRBV2 and TRBJ2-7; TRBD1 agrees at 9 bases. Germline V gene sequence: CDR1 SNHLY, CDR2 FYNNEI. This CDR3 is 16 amino acids long. The ends lost 6 bases at V and 2 bases at J; junction bases unmatched: 11. CDR3 amino acids: CASRDHGTGSPYEQYF. CDR3 DNA sequence: TGTGCCAGCAGGGATCACGGGACAGGGAGCCCCTACGAGCAGTACTTC.

The chain has TRBV5-1 and TRBJ1-1; no firm D call. CDR1 and CDR2 (germline): SGHRS, YFSETQ. This CDR3 has 13 amino acids. Trimming left V 0 bases short and J 3 bases short, with 6 bases between. Written as DNA, the CDR3 is TGCGCCAGCAGCTTGGTGGAGGACACTGAAGCTTTCTTT. Translated: CASSLVEDTEAFF.

V and J are TRBV2 and TRBJ2-3; possible D gene TRBD1, 6 bases. Trimming took 0 bases from V and 14 from J, leaving 18 bases between them. The CDR3 covers 14 residues. The germline CDR1 and CDR2 sequences are SNHLY and FYNNEI. The CDR3 here is CASSEAGAATERYF. Written as DNA, the CDR3 is TGTGCCAGCAGTGAAGCGGGGGCTGCCACAGAACGGTATTTT.

The chain is built from TRBV10-1 and TRBJ2-2; 7 positions match TRBD1. This CDR3 spans 14 amino acids. Germline V gene lookup returns CDR1 WNHNN and CDR2 SYGVQD (reference sequence). The V segment lost 8 bases and the J segment 4 bases; nucleotides outside the gene matches: 7. CDR3 nucleotide sequence: TGCGCCAGCCGGGCGTCAGGGGGCACCGGGGAGCTGTTTTTT. Its translation: CASRASGGTGELFF.

In its sample, this clone was seen a few times. The rearrangement joins TRBV3-1 (or the pseudogene TRBV3-2) to TRBJ2-1; D unresolved. V was clipped by 1 base and J by 2 bases, with 6 bases between them. This CDR3 region has 14 residues. CDR1 and CDR2 from the germline V gene are LGHDT and YNNKEL (reference sequence). CDR3 residues: CASSQGPPYNEQFF. CDR3 coding DNA: TGTGCCAGCAGCCAAGGGCCGCCCTACAATGAGCAGTTCTTC.